This T cell receptor (beta chain) came from a study of cytomegalovirus exposure and HLA in healthy donors. V lost 0 bases and J 4 bases, leaving 10 bases between the germline ends. The CDR3 spans 15 residues. Germline-derived CDR1 and CDR2 are MNHEY and SVGAGI. 60 Vbeta and 13 Jbeta primers were used in PCR. Using immunoSEQ multiplex PCR, the repertoire was profiled, and TCRdb retains in-frame clones only, with some absent. Of around 99,000 clones in the sample, less than 85% were seen once. Input material: PBMCs. The receptor comes from a man aged 18 to 29 in good health and CMV-seronegative. The rearrangement uses TRBV6-5 and TRBJ2-1; possibly TRBD2 for D (6 bases). In nucleotides, the CDR3 is TGTGCCAGCAGTTACTCGGGGACTGGATACAATGAGCAGTTCTTC. This codes for CASSYSGTGYNEQFF.